The text below deals with one TCR beta chain. Its antigen is unidentified. Clones were read by immunoSEQ multiplex PCR, and TCRdb kept only the in-frame ones, dropping some. This sample has under 65,000 clones; about 80% occur once, and the top ten carry approximately 5.9%. Documented time point: week 11, during vaccination. Alongside topical imiquimod, each dose of vaccine comprised 300 ug of mutant IDH1 20-mer peptide. Each donor presented with a new WHO grade 3 or 4 astrocytoma that tested IDH1-mutant and showed ATRX loss. This sample stems from a study of a mutant IDH1 vaccine in newly diagnosed glioma. Overall study context: Each patient was administered eight vaccinations, scheduled in weeks 1, 3, 5, 7, 11, 15, 19 and 23. With temozolomide cycles, or 4-6 weeks after radiotherapy alone, vaccination was started. Beforehand, treatment had been radiotherapy, temozolomide, or both; the majority received both.

Germline V gene data show CDR1 as SGHNT and CDR2 as YYREEE (reference sequence). Trimming left V 4 bases short and J 7 bases short, with 15 bases between. CDR3 length equals 13 residues. This TCR came from a man in his forties or fifties with glioma. This material consisted of PBMCs, taken from a glioma patient whose treatment included an IDH1 peptide vaccine. The chain combines TRBV5-4 with TRBJ2-7; D may be TRBD2 (6 bases). The CDR3 bases are TGTGCCAGCAGCAGTCTCGCAGGGAGGGAGCAGTACTTC. Amino acid sequence: CASSSLAGREQYF.